This TCR beta chain was captured by sequencing in a study of T-cell memory formation after mild COVID-19. The CDR3 extends over 13 amino acids. V was pared by 4 bases and J by 9 bases, with 6 bases of the junction left unmatched. The germline V gene has CDR1 MDHEN and CDR2 SYDVKM. This clonotype was seen more than once but under ten times. MiXCR, run by TCRdb on the 5' RACE reads, gives a single entry per CDR3 protein. The sample holds a few hundred thousand distinct CDR3 sequences, more than 20% seen once. This TCR came from an adult woman who had mild COVID-19 (a few samples of this study predate the infection). Cell type and time point are not known. The chain combines TRBV28 with TRBJ2-1; 7 bases are a match to TRBD1. The source material was PBMCs or a T cell subset sorted from them (not recorded which). The CDR3 nucleotides read TGTGCCAGCAGTTCCCCCCCAGGGGGTGAGCAGTTCTTC. Translation gives CASSSPPGGEQFF.